This record looks at one T cell receptor (beta chain) sequence and its context. Its antigen is not known. This specimen comes from a study of early T cells in non-severe SARS-CoV-2 infection. The wider study: With bulk RNA from unsorted whole blood as input, sequencing yielded unpaired chains. Whole-study findings and limits: The matching step, a VDJdb search, favored anti-spike CD8 responses and missed private and CD4 specificities.

Unique molecular identifier tags were affixed to discrete cDNA molecules. MiXCR, applied by TCRdb to the 5' RACE reads, yields one record per CDR3 protein. The table records about 20,000 distinct CDR3 sequences, 5.7% of them present only once. The TCR originated in an adult who was a healthcare worker with PCR-confirmed SARS-CoV-2 infection or an uninfected control (not recorded which). The material sequenced was whole blood, taken at baseline.

The CDR3 bases are TGCGCCAGCAGCCAAGATTACGGGAATGAGCAGTTCTTC. It is translated as CASSQDYGNEQFF. V and J are TRBV4-3 and TRBJ2-1; D unresolved. Germline-derived CDR1 and CDR2 are LGHNA and YSLEER. Trimming left V 0 bases short and J 7 bases short, with 7 bases between. This CDR3 contains 13 residues.